The rows below give T cell receptor beta chains drawn from one sample of a study of human T cells and chemical hapten exposure. TCRdb re-derived calls from the RACE reads in MiXCR, one entry per CDR3 protein. The data contain roughly 380,000 distinct CDR3 sequences, roughly 4.8% of them singletons. The input for sequencing was whole blood, taken in connection with sensitization to the hapten diphenylcyclopropenone (DPC). The receptors stem from a woman between 45 and 60 years old with alopecia areata. Some clones in this sample may be carry-over from other donors' samples. CDR3s include the opening cysteine and the closing phenylalanine or tryptophan. Fields, in order: CDR3 DNA, CDR3 protein, D gene, V gene, clone size, J gene. A D gene is named only where the DNA matches it firmly. Clone size is shown for a subset of rows, as once, few, many or a class of expanded clone.

CDR3nt: TGTGCCGGCATGGGACTAGGGTCCTTTGAGCAGTTCTTC
CDR3aa: CAGMGLGSFEQFF
d_gene: TRBD2
v_gene: TRBV28
abundance: many
j_gene: TRBJ2-1

CDR3nt: TGTGCCAGCAGCCCAGCGGGGGTTCGTAACACTGAAGCTTTCTTT
CDR3aa: CASSPAGVRNTEAFF
d_gene: -
v_gene: TRBV6-5
abundance: few
j_gene: TRBJ1-1

CDR3nt: TGTGCCAGCAGTTCCTATAGCACAGATACGCAGTATTTT
CDR3aa: CASSSYSTDTQYF
d_gene: -
v_gene: TRBV12-3/TRBV12-4
abundance: many
j_gene: TRBJ2-3

CDR3nt: TGCAGTGCTAGAGATCCCCTCGGGTCAGGGGGGAACATTCAGTACTTC
CDR3aa: CSARDPLGSGGNIQYF
d_gene: -
v_gene: TRBV20-1
abundance: -
j_gene: TRBJ2-4

CDR3nt: TGTGCCAGCAGCTTATACCAAGAGACCCAGTACTTC
CDR3aa: CASSLYQETQYF
d_gene: -
v_gene: TRBV7-2
abundance: many
j_gene: TRBJ2-5

CDR3nt: TGTGCCAGCAGTTACGGTACTCGACAGGGGGCCAACAGTGAAGCTTTCTTT
CDR3aa: CASSYGTRQGANSEAFF
d_gene: TRBD1
v_gene: TRBV6-5
abundance: -
j_gene: TRBJ1-1

CDR3nt: TGTGCCAGCAGAGGACAGGTTACGAACACCGGGGAGCTGTTTTTT
CDR3aa: CASRGQVTNTGELFF
d_gene: TRBD1
v_gene: TRBV6-1
abundance: once
j_gene: TRBJ2-2

CDR3nt: TGCAGTGCTACAAAAGCGGGCACAGATACGCAGTATTTT
CDR3aa: CSATKAGTDTQYF
d_gene: -
v_gene: TRBV20-1
abundance: few
j_gene: TRBJ2-3

CDR3nt: TGTGCCTGGAGCTCTAGCTCCTACGAGCAGTACTTC
CDR3aa: CAWSSSSYEQYF
d_gene: -
v_gene: TRBV30
abundance: -
j_gene: TRBJ2-7

CDR3nt: TGTGCCAGCGCCACATGGACACAACTAGCCAAAAACATTCAGTACTTC
CDR3aa: CASATWTQLAKNIQYF
d_gene: -
v_gene: TRBV27
abundance: -
j_gene: TRBJ2-4

CDR3nt: TGTGCCTGGAGTCACCCTAGCGGGTACGAGCAGTACTTC
CDR3aa: CAWSHPSGYEQYF
d_gene: TRBD2
v_gene: TRBV30
abundance: many
j_gene: TRBJ2-7

CDR3nt: TGTGCCAGCAGTTTGACAGGGCGGATCTACGAGCAGTACTTC
CDR3aa: CASSLTGRIYEQYF
d_gene: TRBD1
v_gene: TRBV27
abundance: many
j_gene: TRBJ2-7

CDR3nt: TGTGCCATCAGTCCGGGACAGGGATACCCTGGAGCCTATGGCTACACCTTC
CDR3aa: CAISPGQGYPGAYGYTF
d_gene: TRBD1
v_gene: TRBV10-3
abundance: -
j_gene: TRBJ1-2

CDR3nt: TGCGCCAGCAGCCCCACGGCGGGACGGGAGAACACTGAAGCTTTCTTT
CDR3aa: CASSPTAGRENTEAFF
d_gene: -
v_gene: TRBV4-1
abundance: few
j_gene: TRBJ1-1

CDR3nt: TGTGCCAGCGCCCCCGGGACATTCTCCTACGAGCAGTACTTC
CDR3aa: CASAPGTFSYEQYF
d_gene: -
v_gene: TRBV28
abundance: many
j_gene: TRBJ2-7

CDR3nt: TGTGCCAGCAGTTTTAAGGAGGGGGCTAATGAGCAGTTCTTC
CDR3aa: CASSFKEGANEQFF
d_gene: -
v_gene: TRBV12-3/TRBV12-4
abundance: many
j_gene: TRBJ2-1

CDR3nt: TGTGCCACCAGTGAGGGGCGATCCGCCAAAAACATTCAGTACTTC
CDR3aa: CATSEGRSAKNIQYF
d_gene: -
v_gene: TRBV24-1
abundance: many
j_gene: TRBJ2-4

CDR3nt: TGCAGCGTTGAGGCGGGAGGAGCCGATACGCAGTATTTT
CDR3aa: CSVEAGGADTQYF
d_gene: TRBD2
v_gene: TRBV29-1
abundance: many
j_gene: TRBJ2-3

CDR3nt: TGCGCCACCCGCCTGAGGACTGAATACGAGCAGTACTTC
CDR3aa: CATRLRTEYEQYF
d_gene: -
v_gene: TRBV5-1
abundance: many
j_gene: TRBJ2-7

CDR3nt: TGTGCCAGCAGCCAAAATCAGGGTACCCCTGGGGCCAACGTCCTGACTTTC
CDR3aa: CASSQNQGTPGANVLTF
d_gene: -
v_gene: TRBV7-2
abundance: -
j_gene: TRBJ2-6

CDR3nt: TGTGCCAGCAGGATCGACAGGGTTGCCGGAAACGAGCAGTATTTT
CDR3aa: CASRIDRVAGNEQYF
d_gene: TRBD1
v_gene: TRBV6-5
abundance: few
j_gene: TRBJ2-3

CDR3nt: TGTGCCAGCACCCGAGGACGGATTAATTCACCCCTCCACTTT
CDR3aa: CASTRGRINSPLHF
d_gene: -
v_gene: TRBV6-5
abundance: many
j_gene: TRBJ1-6

CDR3nt: TGCGCCAGCAGCCAAGATCTAGCGGGAGGTCCTGCGAACACCGGGGAGCTGTTTTTT
CDR3aa: CASSQDLAGGPANTGELFF
d_gene: TRBD2
v_gene: TRBV4-3
abundance: few
j_gene: TRBJ2-2

CDR3nt: TGTGCCAGCACGTTAGGTGGGATCACAGATACGCAGTATTTT
CDR3aa: CASTLGGITDTQYF
d_gene: -
v_gene: TRBV9
abundance: -
j_gene: TRBJ2-3

CDR3nt: TGTGCCAGCAGCTTAGCCAGGGCGAAAAACATTCAGTACTTC
CDR3aa: CASSLARAKNIQYF
d_gene: -
v_gene: TRBV7-2
abundance: -
j_gene: TRBJ2-4

CDR3nt: TGTGCCAGCAGCGGAAAGGACAGCTTAGAGTCACCCCTCCACTTT
CDR3aa: CASSGKDSLESPLHF
d_gene: -
v_gene: TRBV4-2
abundance: many
j_gene: TRBJ1-6

CDR3nt: TGTGCCATCAGTGAGAGGAACACTGAAGCTTTCTTT
CDR3aa: CAISERNTEAFF
d_gene: -
v_gene: TRBV10-3
abundance: many
j_gene: TRBJ1-1

CDR3nt: TGTGCCAGCAGCTTAACGCAGTCCTACGAGCAGTACTTC
CDR3aa: CASSLTQSYEQYF
d_gene: -
v_gene: TRBV11-1
abundance: many
j_gene: TRBJ2-7

CDR3nt: TGCAGCGTTGAAGATCTTAAGGGCAAGAATAACTATGGCTACACCTTC
CDR3aa: CSVEDLKGKNNYGYTF
d_gene: -
v_gene: TRBV29-1
abundance: many
j_gene: TRBJ1-2

CDR3nt: TGTGCCAGCAGTAGAACTAGCGGGAGGGGGCCCCATCACAATGAGCAGTTCTTC
CDR3aa: CASSRTSGRGPHHNEQFF
d_gene: TRBD2
v_gene: TRBV27
abundance: many
j_gene: TRBJ2-1

CDR3nt: TGTGCCAGCAGCGTAGCGGGGGGGCAAACAGATACGCAGTATTTT
CDR3aa: CASSVAGGQTDTQYF
d_gene: TRBD2
v_gene: TRBV9
abundance: few
j_gene: TRBJ2-3

CDR3nt: TGTGCCAGCAGATCCGGGACTAACTTTTTGCACGAGCAGTACTTC
CDR3aa: CASRSGTNFLHEQYF
d_gene: TRBD2
v_gene: TRBV11-2
abundance: few
j_gene: TRBJ2-7

CDR3nt: TGTGCCACTAGGGAGGACAATGGTTCACCCCTCCACTTT
CDR3aa: CATREDNGSPLHF
d_gene: -
v_gene: TRBV27
abundance: many
j_gene: TRBJ1-6

CDR3nt: TGTGCCAGCAGCTCAGGGACCGGGACTAGCGGGAGTGTTTGGGACTACGAGCAGTACTTC
CDR3aa: CASSSGTGTSGSVWDYEQYF
d_gene: TRBD2
v_gene: TRBV7-9
abundance: many
j_gene: TRBJ2-7

CDR3nt: TGTGCCAGCAGTTTGTCGCAGACCTACGAGCAGTACTTC
CDR3aa: CASSLSQTYEQYF
d_gene: -
v_gene: TRBV27
abundance: many
j_gene: TRBJ2-7

CDR3nt: TGTGCCAGCAGCTTAGATGGTCAAACAGATACGCAGTATTTT
CDR3aa: CASSLDGQTDTQYF
d_gene: -
v_gene: TRBV7-2
abundance: many
j_gene: TRBJ2-3

CDR3nt: TGTGCCAGCAGCACCGGGACAGCCTCCGGGCAGCCCCAGCATTTT
CDR3aa: CASSTGTASGQPQHF
d_gene: TRBD1
v_gene: TRBV12-3/TRBV12-4
abundance: many
j_gene: TRBJ1-5

CDR3nt: TGTGCCAGCAGCTTAACGGCAAACAGGAGGGCGGGCACTGAAGCTTTCTTT
CDR3aa: CASSLTANRRAGTEAFF
d_gene: -
v_gene: TRBV7-9
abundance: many
j_gene: TRBJ1-1

CDR3nt: TGTGCCACCAGTGAAAGGGCCCGGCAGCCCCAGCATTTT
CDR3aa: CATSERARQPQHF
d_gene: -
v_gene: TRBV24-1
abundance: -
j_gene: TRBJ1-5

CDR3nt: TGTGCCAGCAGTTTAGGTGGGACCCTCAGTTACGAGCAGTACTTC
CDR3aa: CASSLGGTLSYEQYF
d_gene: -
v_gene: TRBV12-3/TRBV12-4
abundance: many
j_gene: TRBJ2-7

CDR3nt: TGTGCCAGCAGTTTCATGACAGGGACTGAAGCTTTCTTT
CDR3aa: CASSFMTGTEAFF
d_gene: TRBD1
v_gene: TRBV6-2/TRBV6-3
abundance: -
j_gene: TRBJ1-1

CDR3nt: TGTGCCAGCAGCTTAGGAGTTGGCCGGAACGAGCAGTACTTC
CDR3aa: CASSLGVGRNEQYF
d_gene: -
v_gene: TRBV13
abundance: many
j_gene: TRBJ2-7

CDR3nt: TGTGCCACCAGTGAAGGCAGGGGGATGAACACTGAAGCTTTCTTT
CDR3aa: CATSEGRGMNTEAFF
d_gene: TRBD1
v_gene: TRBV24-1
abundance: few
j_gene: TRBJ1-1

CDR3nt: TGCGCCGGGGCGCGGGGCGGCCAAAGTTCAGATACGCAGTATTTT
CDR3aa: CAGARGGQSSDTQYF
d_gene: -
v_gene: TRBV5-1
abundance: -
j_gene: TRBJ2-3

CDR3nt: TGTGCCAGCACCTCAGGGGCAGGGAGGAAGGACGAGCAGTACTTC
CDR3aa: CASTSGAGRKDEQYF
d_gene: -
v_gene: TRBV27
abundance: many
j_gene: TRBJ2-7

CDR3nt: TGTGCCAGCAGCTTAGACCCACAGGGGGCACGGGAGCAGTACTTC
CDR3aa: CASSLDPQGAREQYF
d_gene: TRBD1
v_gene: TRBV13
abundance: -
j_gene: TRBJ2-7

CDR3nt: TGCGCCAGCAGCCAAGGAACGTCAGATCAGGGTGAAAAACTGTTTTTT
CDR3aa: CASSQGTSDQGEKLFF
d_gene: -
v_gene: TRBV4-1
abundance: -
j_gene: TRBJ1-4

CDR3nt: TGTGCCAGCACACGGACCGAGAACTATGGCTACACCTTC
CDR3aa: CASTRTENYGYTF
d_gene: -
v_gene: TRBV25-1
abundance: few
j_gene: TRBJ1-2

CDR3nt: TGTGCCAGCAGTCTTCTCTCGTGGCCCTACGAGCAGTACTTC
CDR3aa: CASSLLSWPYEQYF
d_gene: -
v_gene: TRBV6-2/TRBV6-3
abundance: few
j_gene: TRBJ2-7

CDR3nt: TGTGCCAGCAGCTTACCACTCGGACTAGCGGGGGCCCACAATGAGCAGTTCTTC
CDR3aa: CASSLPLGLAGAHNEQFF
d_gene: TRBD2
v_gene: TRBV7-2
abundance: many
j_gene: TRBJ2-1

CDR3nt: TGCACCACCCTCGAGGGCTCTTCTAACTATGGCTACACCTTC
CDR3aa: CTTLEGSSNYGYTF
d_gene: -
v_gene: TRBV29-1
abundance: many
j_gene: TRBJ1-2

CDR3nt: TGTGCCAGCAGCCAACATCACAACCGTGACAATGAGCAGTTCTTC
CDR3aa: CASSQHHNRDNEQFF
d_gene: -
v_gene: TRBV4-2
abundance: many
j_gene: TRBJ2-1

CDR3nt: TGTGCCAGTAGTATAACAGGGGGCTCAACTAATGAAAAACTGTTTTTT
CDR3aa: CASSITGGSTNEKLFF
d_gene: TRBD1
v_gene: TRBV19
abundance: many
j_gene: TRBJ1-4

CDR3nt: TGCGCCAGCAGCCAACAGTGGCGGAACGGAAACACCATATATTTT
CDR3aa: CASSQQWRNGNTIYF
d_gene: -
v_gene: TRBV4-3
abundance: -
j_gene: TRBJ1-3

CDR3nt: TGTGCCACTAAGAGAGCTATGAACACTGAAGCTTTCTTT
CDR3aa: CATKRAMNTEAFF
d_gene: -
v_gene: TRBV6-5
abundance: many
j_gene: TRBJ1-1

CDR3nt: TGTGCCACCTCCGGGACCGGACTCGGTGAGCAGTTCTTC
CDR3aa: CATSGTGLGEQFF
d_gene: -
v_gene: TRBV10-3
abundance: many
j_gene: TRBJ2-1

CDR3nt: TGTGCCAGCAGGGGACTAGCGGGAGTTTGGGAGCAGTACTTC
CDR3aa: CASRGLAGVWEQYF
d_gene: TRBD2
v_gene: TRBV6-2/TRBV6-3
abundance: many
j_gene: TRBJ2-7

CDR3nt: TGTGCCAGCAGCAAAGCTGCTGGACTAGCGGGACCTCGTATGGCCAAAAACATTCAGTACTTC
CDR3aa: CASSKAAGLAGPRMAKNIQYF
d_gene: -
v_gene: TRBV21-1
abundance: many
j_gene: TRBJ2-4

CDR3nt: TGCGCCAGCAGCCAAGATTGGCGGCCCACAGATACGCAGTATTTT
CDR3aa: CASSQDWRPTDTQYF
d_gene: -
v_gene: TRBV4-3
abundance: -
j_gene: TRBJ2-3

CDR3nt: TGCGCCAGCAGCTTACAGGGTACCACTGAAGCTTTCTTT
CDR3aa: CASSLQGTTEAFF
d_gene: -
v_gene: TRBV5-1
abundance: few
j_gene: TRBJ1-1